This T cell receptor (beta chain) is drawn from a study of T cells in localized non-small cell lung cancer. Findings and caveats of the study: Out of the top 100 tumor clones, a median approximately 50 were seen in adjacent lung. Sequencing, confined to only one tumor region, leaves heterogeneity possible. Among blood samples, higher T cell density accompanied longer overall survival. Uninvolved adjacent lung, not tumor, had the highest T cell clonality.

Germline loops: CDR1 MNHNS, CDR2 SASEGT. Trimming stripped 7 bases from V and 2 bases from J, with 14 bases between. The CDR3 runs 14 residues. As regards this clone: The antigen remains unidentified.

Using immunoSEQ multiplex PCR, the repertoire was profiled, and TCRdb retains in-frame clones only, with some absent. The sample includes 15,000 to 20,000 clones, over 75% of them seen just once. This sequence originates from a male donor older than 55 with stage I lung adenocarcinoma. This chain connects TRBV6-1 to TRBJ2-5; a weak D match, TRBD2 (7 bases). The material sequenced was peripheral blood, taken before any cancer treatment. The CDR3 here is CASIGGGHQETQYF. The DNA for the CDR3 is TGTGCCAGCATTGGCGGGGGCCATCAAGAGACCCAGTACTTC.